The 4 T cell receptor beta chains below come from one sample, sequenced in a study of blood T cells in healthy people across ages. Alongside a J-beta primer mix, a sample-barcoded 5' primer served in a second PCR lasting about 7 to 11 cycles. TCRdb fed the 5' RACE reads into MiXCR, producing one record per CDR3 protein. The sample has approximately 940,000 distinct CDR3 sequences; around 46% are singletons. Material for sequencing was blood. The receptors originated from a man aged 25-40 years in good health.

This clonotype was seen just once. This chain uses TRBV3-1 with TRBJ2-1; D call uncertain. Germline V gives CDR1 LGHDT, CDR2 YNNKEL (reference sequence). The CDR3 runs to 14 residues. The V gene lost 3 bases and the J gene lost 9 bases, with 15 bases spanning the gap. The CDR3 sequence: CASSQPGPRPEQFF. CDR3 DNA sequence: TGTGCCAGCAGCCAGCCGGGCCCCCGCCCTGAGCAGTTCTTC.

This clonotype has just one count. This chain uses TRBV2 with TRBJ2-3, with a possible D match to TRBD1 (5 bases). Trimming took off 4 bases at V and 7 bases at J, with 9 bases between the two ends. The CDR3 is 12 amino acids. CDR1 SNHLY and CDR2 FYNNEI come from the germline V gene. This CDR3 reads CASSVGPYTQYF. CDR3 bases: TGTGCCAGCAGTGTGGGGCCGTATACGCAGTATTTT.

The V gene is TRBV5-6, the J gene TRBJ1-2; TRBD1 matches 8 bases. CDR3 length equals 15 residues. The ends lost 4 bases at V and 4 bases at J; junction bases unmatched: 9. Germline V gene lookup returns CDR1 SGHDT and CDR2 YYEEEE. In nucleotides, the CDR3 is TGTGCCAGCAGCCGGAATGCAGGGGGCGCCTATGGCTACACCTTC. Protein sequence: CASSRNAGGAYGYTF.

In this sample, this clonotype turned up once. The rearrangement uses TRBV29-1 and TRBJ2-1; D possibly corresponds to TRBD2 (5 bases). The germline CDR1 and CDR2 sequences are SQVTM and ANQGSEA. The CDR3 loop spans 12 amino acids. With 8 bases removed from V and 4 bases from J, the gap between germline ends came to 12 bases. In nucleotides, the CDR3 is TGCAGCTTGAGGGATAGTTACAATGAGCAGTTCTTC. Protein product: CSLRDSYNEQFF.